This is a list of T cell receptor beta chains from one sample in a study of blood T cell repertoires in COVID-19. The protocol was immunoSEQ multiplex PCR, while the TCRdb copy is restricted to in-frame clones and leaves out a portion. The table shows 25,000 to 30,000 clones, with approximately 86% occurring only once. The sequenced sample consisted of peripheral blood. Source of these receptors: a man older than 75 with active or convalescent COVID-19. CDR3s include the opening cysteine and the closing phenylalanine or tryptophan.

j_gene,v_gene,CDR3aa
TRBJ1-4,TRBV19,CASSPRMTTNEKLFF
TRBJ1-2,TRBV19,CASRPGTGIYGYTF
TRBJ2-1,TRBV27,CASSPRTSGRADEQFF
TRBJ1-6,TRBV11-1,CASSTGFNSPLHF
TRBJ1-4,TRBV18,CASSPPFAGSDQKLFF
TRBJ2-5,TRBV29-1,CSVAPSETQYF
TRBJ2-3,TRBV21-1,CASSKERHAGTSGSVNTDTQYF
TRBJ2-3,TRBV2,CASSSLAGAQSAQYF
TRBJ2-7,TRBV5-1,CASSSGDFNYEQYF
TRBJ1-3,TRBV5-5,CASSLSYGGSSGNTIYF
TRBJ2-3,TRBV28,CASIRQGAKDTQYF
TRBJ1-2,TRBV4-1,CASSQEQGIYGYTF
TRBJ2-7,TRBV7-9,CASSVGLEGEPYEQYF
TRBJ2-7,TRBV4-2,CASSQGVAQTYEQYF
TRBJ2-1,TRBV19,CASSIRGANNEQFF
TRBJ2-5,TRBV19,CASSARTGGWETQYF
TRBJ1-4,TRBV19,CATLGGQGAPVF
TRBJ1-2,TRBV18,CASSPPALGNGYTF
TRBJ2-2,TRBV7-2,CASGHSGPGELFF
TRBJ2-7,TRBV11-2,CASSPRGGYEQYF
TRBJ1-2,TRBV5-5,CASSYRDHGYTF
TRBJ1-2,TRBV5-4,CASSEGQGARVGYTF
TRBJ2-7,TRBV5-1,CASSWDSSYEQYF
TRBJ2-7,TRBV6-1,CASKRETGAVEQYF
TRBJ1-2,TRBV5-4,CASSLAGRADYGYTF
TRBJ1-2,TRBV27,CASSLGRQGGGYTF
TRBJ2-2,TRBV5-1,CASSSDRPNTGELFF
TRBJ2-7,TRBV29-1,CSVKRGGEQYF
TRBJ2-3,TRBV3-1/TRBV3-2,CASSQDPDSGTDTQYF
TRBJ2-4,TRBV28,CATCGAVAKNIQYF
TRBJ2-4,TRBV6-6,CASRGGVAKNIQYF
TRBJ1-5,TRBV2,CASRLDGNQPQHF
TRBJ1-1,TRBV12-3/TRBV12-4,CASILRENTEAFF
TRBJ1-1,TRBV27,CASSPPGQTYTEAFF
TRBJ2-3,TRBV7-2,CASSPRATDTQYF
TRBJ2-4,TRBV2,CASSERSDIQYF
TRBJ2-2,TRBV2,CASSDGQGSANTGELFF
TRBJ2-6,TRBV18,CASSGAAGANVLTF
TRBJ1-6,TRBV27,CASSLAWELNSPLHF
TRBJ1-5,TRBV2,CASMRGGQGNQPQHF